A selection of T cell receptor beta chains follows, all from one sample in a study of T cell responses to AZD1222 COVID-19 vaccine. Profiling relied on immunoSEQ multiplex PCR, and the TCRdb table lists in-frame clones only, not all of them. The profile shows 150,000 to 200,000 clones, 75% to 90% of them singletons. Specimen: peripheral blood, collected on day 0 of MenACWY control vaccination. These receptor sequences come from an adult in good health. The CDR3 runs from the conserved cysteine through the conserved F or W. The D gene is left open where the match is weak. A clone size is listed for some rows: how often the clone was seen (once, few, many), or a class if it is expanded.

TGCGCCAGCAGCCAGGGATGGACAGGGCCGGTCGCTGAAGCTTTCTTT | CASSQGWTGPVAEAFF | 16 | TRBD1 | TRBJ1-1 | - | TRBV4-1
TGTGCCAGCTCACCACTAGCACGGCCCGCAGGCTCTGGAAACACCATATATTTT | CASSPLARPAGSGNTIYF | 18 | - | TRBJ1-3 | - | TRBV18
TGTGCCAGCAACCGCCGCCGGGACAGGGCGCAGCCCCAGCATTTT | CASNRRRDRAQPQHF | 15 | TRBD1 | TRBJ1-5 | - | TRBV28
TGTGCCAGCAGCTACGGCCGGGGGGTAAACAATGAGCAGTTCTTC | CASSYGRGVNNEQFF | 15 | TRBD2 | TRBJ2-1 | - | TRBV14
TGTGCCAGCAGTTCCACTGGCTCGGGCACAGATACGCAGTATTTT | CASSSTGSGTDTQYF | 15 | - | TRBJ2-3 | once | TRBV28
TGCGCCAGCAGCTTTGGGGACCCAGGGTCACCCCTCCACTTT | CASSFGDPGSPLHF | 14 | - | TRBJ1-6 | - | TRBV5-1
TGTGCCAGCAGTTATACAGGGTCAAACTACGAGCAGTACTTC | CASSYTGSNYEQYF | 14 | - | TRBJ2-7 | - | TRBV28
TGTGCCAGCAGCCGCATGGGGGGTGAGCAGTTCTTC | CASSRMGGEQFF | 12 | - | TRBJ2-1 | - | TRBV7-3
TGTGCCAGCAGGGGGCAGAGCCGGGACAGACACGTCGGGGGCAGGAATGAGCAGTTCTTC | CASRGQSRDRHVGGRNEQFF | 20 | - | TRBJ2-1 | - | TRBV3-1/TRBV3-2
TGTGCCAGCAGCTCAGGGACAGATTTAGCCAAAAACATTCAGTACTTC | CASSSGTDLAKNIQYF | 16 | TRBD1 | TRBJ2-4 | - | TRBV7-9
TGTGCCAGCAGTGTGGAGGCAGGGGCTAATCAGCCCCAGCATTTT | CASSVEAGANQPQHF | 15 | - | TRBJ1-5 | - | TRBV6-4
TGTGCCAGCAGTTACTCGGGCAGCAGGCTCAGCAATCAGCCCCAGCATTTT | CASSYSGSRLSNQPQHF | 17 | - | TRBJ1-5 | - | TRBV6-2/TRBV6-3
TGTGCCAGCAGTTTGCGACAGGGCTTGGAGACCCAGTACTTC | CASSLRQGLETQYF | 14 | TRBD1 | TRBJ2-5 | - | TRBV28
TGCGCCAGCAGCCGGGGTACAGACGGCTATGGCTACACCTTC | CASSRGTDGYGYTF | 14 | - | TRBJ1-2 | - | TRBV4-3
TGCGCCAGCAGCTTGGCCCAGAGAACCTACAATGAGCAGTTCTTC | CASSLAQRTYNEQFF | 15 | - | TRBJ2-1 | - | TRBV5-1
TGTGCCAGCCAAGGACGGACCCGGGAAACTGAAGCTTTCTTT | CASQGRTRETEAFF | 14 | - | TRBJ1-1 | - | TRBV18
TGTGCCAGCAGTGGACGGACTAGCGGGGGAGAGACCCAGTACTTC | CASSGRTSGGETQYF | 15 | TRBD2 | TRBJ2-5 | - | TRBV2
TGTGCCAGCAGCGTAGGAGAGAGACCTTACGAGCAGTACTTC | CASSVGERPYEQYF | 14 | - | TRBJ2-7 | - | TRBV9
TGTGCTAGTGGGGAAAGCGGATCCCCCACAGATACGCAGTATTTT | CASGESGSPTDTQYF | 15 | - | TRBJ2-3 | few | TRBV12-5